What follows are 17 T cell receptor beta chains derived from one specimen sequenced in a study of response to subunit inactivated influenza vaccine. Via MiXCR, TCRdb re-called the RT-PCR reads, giving one row per CDR3 protein. The sample has about 570,000 distinct CDR3 sequences, over 9% seen once. The sample was also reused in another study, on T cells expressing NK-cell markers. That study reports: Making the TCR beta cDNA relied on 5'RACE template switching with UMIs.

The material sequenced was PBMCs from blood, taken on the day of vaccination. These receptors were obtained from a man aged 45-65 years who received an inactivated influenza vaccine.

This clonotype was observed many times. The chain has TRBV7-2 and TRBJ2-3, with D possibly TRBD1 on 5 matching bases. The CDR3 sequence is 14 residues long. The germline V gene encodes CDR1 SGHTA and CDR2 FQGNSA. The V and J ends lost 5 bases and 0 bases respectively, with 9 bases between them. DNA of the CDR3: TGTGCCAGCAGCCTACAGGTTAGCACAGATACGCAGTATTTT. Translated: CASSLQVSTDTQYF. Filled out from reference TRBV7-2 and TRBJ2-3, the complete variable domain reads GAGVSQSPSNKVTEKGKDVELRCDPISGHTALYWYRQSLGQGLEFLIYFQGNSAPDKSGLPSDRFSAERTGGSVSTLTIQRTQQEDSAVYLCASSLQVSTDTQYFGPGTRLTVL.

This clonotype was counted between two and nine times. This chain connects TRBV20-1 to TRBJ2-7; D might be TRBD2 (6 bases). This CDR3 has 14 residues. From germline, CDR1 is DFQATT and CDR2 SNEGSKA (reference sequence). The V and J ends lost 6 bases and 5 bases respectively, with 20 bases between them. The CDR3 protein is CSAFGGALQDEQYF. The CDR3 bases are TGCAGTGCCTTCGGGGGAGCACTCCAGGACGAGCAGTACTTC.

This clonotype turned up a few times. The rearrangement joins TRBV6-5 to TRBJ2-6, with 7 positions matching TRBD1. V lost 0 bases, J lost 4 bases, and 3 bases stayed unmatched. Germline values: CDR1 MNHEY, CDR2 SVGAGI. The CDR3 sequence is 16 residues long. CDR3 region: CASSYSRGQGANVLTF. For the CDR3, the DNA is TGTGCCAGCAGTTACTCTAGGGGGCAAGGGGCCAACGTCCTGACTTTC.

V is TRBV3-1 and J is TRBJ2-7; the D is unclear. CDR1 and CDR2 from the germline V gene are LGHDT and YNNKEL (reference sequence). The CDR3 is 13 residues long. Trimming took 1 base from V and 4 from J, leaving 8 bases between them. DNA of the CDR3: TGTGCCAGCAGCCAAGTCTTTGCTTACGAGCAGTACTTC. It encodes CASSQVFAYEQYF.

This chain uses TRBV12-3 or TRBV12-4 with TRBJ1-2, with 10 nucleotides matching TRBD1. Trimming at V came to 6 bases and at J to 3 bases, leaving 4 bases not matched to a gene. The CDR3 contains 14 residues. In nucleotides, the CDR3 is TGTGCCAGCAGCCGGGACAGGGGAGACTATGGCTACACCTTC. It yields the protein CASSRDRGDYGYTF.

This sequence joins TRBV29-1 and TRBJ2-3; D uncertain. The CDR3 runs to 14 residues. In germline, CDR1 is SQVTM, CDR2 ANQGSEA. V was cut by 4 bases and J by 0 bases, with 11 bases left in between. CDR3 region: CSVAVDTSTDTQYF. DNA for the CDR3: TGCAGCGTTGCGGTCGATACTAGCACAGATACGCAGTATTTT.

This clonotype was found a few times. The chain carries TRBV20-1 and TRBJ2-1, with D possibly matching TRBD2 (6 bases). Trimming took off 5 bases at V and 0 bases at J, with 14 bases between the two ends. The CDR3 sequence is 15 residues long. Per germline, CDR1 DFQATT and CDR2 SNEGSKA (reference sequence). The CDR3 region is CSARDWKSSYNEQFF. As DNA, the CDR3 is TGCAGTGCTCGGGACTGGAAGAGCTCCTACAATGAGCAGTTCTTC.

This clonotype was seen a few times. The chain recombines TRBV20-1 with TRBJ2-7; no clear D. The CDR3 covers 13 residues. Trimming stripped 5 bases from V and 1 base from J, with 12 bases between. Germline-derived CDR1 and CDR2 are DFQATT and SNEGSKA (reference sequence). CDR3 region: CSAGILPSYEQYF. CDR3 nucleotides: TGCAGTGCTGGGATTTTACCTTCCTACGAGCAGTACTTC.

This clonotype was seen ten or more times. The chain employs TRBV12-3 or TRBV12-4 and TRBJ2-3, with D unclear. The CDR3 extends over 14 amino acids. Between the trimmed V and J ends, which lost 7 bases and 1 base, there was a span of 12 bases. The CDR3 spells CASTPATGTDTQYF. DNA for the CDR3: TGTGCCAGCACTCCCGCGACTGGCACAGATACGCAGTATTTT.

The CDR3 is CSARVTGTPQGTQYF. The CDR3 DNA reads as TGCAGTGCTAGAGTTACCGGGACTCCGCAGGGGACCCAGTACTTC. This chain uses TRBV20-1 with TRBJ2-5; possible D gene TRBD2, 6 bases. V was shortened by 1 base and J by 7 bases, with 19 bases between the two germline ends. Germline V gives CDR1 DFQATT, CDR2 SNEGSKA (reference sequence). This CDR3 has 15 residues.

This chain links TRBV19 with TRBJ2-2, with a weak D call TRBD1 (6 bases). CDR1 is LNHDA and CDR2 is SQIVND in the germline V gene (reference sequence). This CDR3 is 14 amino acids long. V was cut by 4 bases and J by 4 bases, with 10 bases left in between. The CDR3 nucleotides are TGTGCCAGTAGTAACACAGGGTTCACCGGGGAGCTGTTTTTT. It translates to CASSNTGFTGELFF.

As regards this clonotype: Being one base from a much bigger clone, this may be a read error. This chain uses TRBV7-3 with TRBJ2-3; 10 positions match TRBD2. Per germline, CDR1 SGHTA and CDR2 FQGTGA. The CDR3 loop spans 15 amino acids. Trimming removed 5 bases from V and 4 bases from J; junction bases left unmatched: 6. CDR3 sequence (DNA): TGTGCCAGCAGCAAAGCGGGAGGGTACGCAGATACGCAGTATTTT. It specifies CASSKAGGYADTQYF.

There are a few counts of this clonotype. The gene calls are TRBV6-2 or TRBV6-3 and TRBJ2-1; D is undetermined. Trimming removed 6 bases at V and 9 bases at J, with 15 bases between. Germline V lookup: CDR1 MNHEY, CDR2 SVGEGT. CDR3 length: 13 amino acids. CDR3 sequence reads: CASSRRARREQFF. The CDR3 DNA is TGTGCCAGCAGCCGCCGGGCCCGTCGTGAGCAGTTCTTC.

The chain is built from TRBV7-2 and TRBJ2-5, with TRBD1 matching over 9 bases. V lost 3 bases to trimming and J lost 4 bases; unmatched junction nucleotides: 12. The CDR3 is made up of 17 amino acids. Germline-derived CDR1 and CDR2 are SGHTA and FQGNSA. The DNA for the CDR3 is TGTGCCAGCAGCTTCCTACCCATAACAGGGGGCGGAGAGACCCAGTACTTC. This translates into CASSFLPITGGGETQYF.

This clonotype was counted only a few times. The chain has TRBV20-1 and TRBJ2-7; D call uncertain. The CDR3 has 11 residues. Germline V gene data show CDR1 as DFQATT and CDR2 as SNEGSKA (reference sequence). V was cut by 6 bases and J by 2 bases, with 8 bases left in between. The CDR3 loop is CSASRPYEQYF. CDR3 in DNA: TGCAGTGCCTCCCGACCCTACGAGCAGTACTTC.

V and J are TRBV4-2 and TRBJ2-5; TRBD2 matches 8 bases. The CDR3 is 14 amino acids. Germline V gene lookup returns CDR1 LGHNA and CDR2 YNFKEQ. V lost 0 bases and J lost 5; bases outside the gene matches: 2. CDR3 protein: CASSQESGGETQYF. The CDR3 DNA sequence: TGTGCCAGCAGCCAAGAGTCGGGAGGGGAGACCCAGTACTTC.

This clonotype was counted between two and nine times. The chain couples TRBV18 to TRBJ1-4; perhaps TRBD1 as D (6 bases). Between the trimmed V and J ends, which lost 6 bases and 5 bases, there was a span of 13 bases. CDR3 length: 14 residues. Germline V gene sequence: CDR1 KGHSH, CDR2 LQKENI. The CDR3 nucleotides read TGTGCCAGCTCGCCGACAGGACAAAATGAAAAACTGTTTTTT. Protein: CASSPTGQNEKLFF. The whole variable domain, filled in from reference TRBV18 and TRBJ1-4, reads NAGVMQNPRHLVRRRGQEARLRCSPMKGHSHVYWYRQLPEEGLKFMVYLQKENIIDESGMPKERFSAEFPKEGPSILRIQQVVRGDSAAYFCASSPTGQNEKLFFGSGTQLSVL.